Given below is one T cell receptor (beta chain) in context. Its antigen is unknown. The record has no base qualities; no much larger clone is one base away. The immunoSEQ Assay, which uses bias-controlled multiplex PCR amplification of genomic DNA, was used to profile TCRbeta CDR3 regions. The paper's processing steps were these. To quantify the absolute abundance of each unique TCRbeta CDR3 region, the sequences were collapsed and filtered. Differential abundance was tested with a binomial (Fisher-equivalent) model and with a beta-binomial model adding time-dependent variance fitted from healthy donors. Any clone with fewer than 5 combined templates was excluded, and a clone was called differentially abundant if its Benjamini-Hochberg FDR was below 0.01. Beta-binomial variance was modeled as a function of total template count across the two samples using the form v = (b*log(k)+a)^2. Imported from immuneACCESS, the table was reduced by TCRdb to in-frame sequences with V and J called. These copies leave out some clones; in studies compared against another copy, an unresolved V gene accounts for under half, and the cause of the remainder is not known. That table supplies the V and J calls and clone size; D and trimming were determined from the DNA. For this sample the table gives about 100,000 clones, of which over 75% were detected only once. Around 5% of the sample lies in the top ten.

The data derive from a study of identifying expanded T cells in peripheral blood (dated by TCRdb to the late 2010s). Looking at the study overall: Technical replicates were generated by sequencing separate aliquots of the same genomic DNA pool, with four replicates compared pairwise.

Study-wide conclusions, independent of this receptor: Both the number of clones called differentially abundant and the false-positive rate were significantly reduced by the beta-binomial model across all healthy-donor time intervals. Across all healthy donors, variance in clone template counts between approximately two-week samples was found to increase significantly with total template count. The authors expected biological variance in healthy repertoires might increase further over much longer intervals such as months to years. Approximately 1.2 differentially abundant clones were flagged by the binomial model between technical replicates, whereas about 16 and 19 were flagged over roughly two weeks and four weeks, respectively.

During the collection period, no infections or other immune events were recorded for the healthy donors. Healthy-donor blood repertoires served as a training cohort to calibrate time-dependent variance in a beta-binomial model of T-cell clone differential abundance. There were about 10 healthy donors in the training cohort, of whom 3 were female and 7 were male. On average the donors were around 39 years old, and their ages spanned about 29 to 65 years. Whole blood from each healthy donor was obtained from a commercial supplier and was collected at three time points about two weeks apart. For immunosequencing, genomic DNA was extracted from unsorted whole blood. Reading the germline V gene gives CDR1 MNHNS and CDR2 SASEGT. The CDR3 runs 15 residues from the cysteine to the phenylalanine. Only the CDR3 DNA is retained, 45 bases long and in frame from the first base. Clipping removes 7 bases from V and 7 bases from J, with 10 as the unmatched junction base count.

This TCR was sampled from a person aged 18-69 years in good health. The source material was blood. The chain was built from TRBV6-1 and TRBJ1-5, with 10 junctional bases fitting TRBD1. CDR3 reads: CASIRTPGQGQPQHF. The bases read TGTGCCAGCATCCGGACCCCGGGACAGGGGCAGCCCCAGCATTTT.